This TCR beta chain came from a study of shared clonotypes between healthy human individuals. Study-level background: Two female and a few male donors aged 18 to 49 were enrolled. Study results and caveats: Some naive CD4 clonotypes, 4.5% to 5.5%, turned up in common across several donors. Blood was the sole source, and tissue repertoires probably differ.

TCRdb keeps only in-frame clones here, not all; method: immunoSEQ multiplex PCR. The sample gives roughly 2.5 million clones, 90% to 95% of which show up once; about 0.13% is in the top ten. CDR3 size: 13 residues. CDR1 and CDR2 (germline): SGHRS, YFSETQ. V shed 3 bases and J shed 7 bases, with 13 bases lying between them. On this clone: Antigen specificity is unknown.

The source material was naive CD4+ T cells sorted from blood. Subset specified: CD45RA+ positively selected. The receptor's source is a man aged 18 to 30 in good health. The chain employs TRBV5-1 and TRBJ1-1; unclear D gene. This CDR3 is CASSSPAGFEAFF. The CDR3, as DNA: TGCGCCAGCAGCTCCCCGGCGGGCTTTGAAGCTTTCTTT.